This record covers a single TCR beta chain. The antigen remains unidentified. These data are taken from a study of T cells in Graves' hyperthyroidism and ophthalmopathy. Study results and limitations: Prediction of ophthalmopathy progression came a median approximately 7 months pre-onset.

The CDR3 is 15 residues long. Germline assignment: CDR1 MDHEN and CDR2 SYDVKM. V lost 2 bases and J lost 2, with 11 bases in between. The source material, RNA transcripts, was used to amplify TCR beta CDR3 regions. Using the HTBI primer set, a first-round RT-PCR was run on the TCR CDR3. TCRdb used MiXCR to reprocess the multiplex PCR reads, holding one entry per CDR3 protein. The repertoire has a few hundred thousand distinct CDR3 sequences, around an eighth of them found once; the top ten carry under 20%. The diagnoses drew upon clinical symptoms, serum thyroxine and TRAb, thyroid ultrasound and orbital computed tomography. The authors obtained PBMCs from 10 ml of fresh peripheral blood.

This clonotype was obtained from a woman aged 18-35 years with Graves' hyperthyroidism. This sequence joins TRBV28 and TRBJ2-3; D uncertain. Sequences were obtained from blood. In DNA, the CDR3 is TGTGCCAGCAGTTTACCCTCCTCCCTCACAGATACGCAGTATTTT. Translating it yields CASSLPSSLTDTQYF.